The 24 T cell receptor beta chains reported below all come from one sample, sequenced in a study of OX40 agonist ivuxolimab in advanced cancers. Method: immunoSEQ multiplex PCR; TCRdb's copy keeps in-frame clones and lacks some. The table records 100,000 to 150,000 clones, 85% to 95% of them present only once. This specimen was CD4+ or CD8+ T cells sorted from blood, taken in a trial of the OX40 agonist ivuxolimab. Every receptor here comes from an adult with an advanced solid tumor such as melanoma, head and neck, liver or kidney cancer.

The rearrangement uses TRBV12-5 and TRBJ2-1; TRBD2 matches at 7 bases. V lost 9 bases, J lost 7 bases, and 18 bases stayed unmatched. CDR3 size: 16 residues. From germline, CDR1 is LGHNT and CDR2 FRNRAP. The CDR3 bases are TGTGCTAGCGCCGGGTTGATGGGAGGGCCGGAGAATGAGCAGTTCTTC. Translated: CASAGLMGGPENEQFF.

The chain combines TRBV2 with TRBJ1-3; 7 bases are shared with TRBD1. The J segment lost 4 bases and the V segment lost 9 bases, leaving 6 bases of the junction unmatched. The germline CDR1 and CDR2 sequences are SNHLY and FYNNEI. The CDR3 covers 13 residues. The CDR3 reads CASQQGNGNTIYF. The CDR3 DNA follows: TGTGCCAGTCAACAGGGGAACGGAAACACCATATATTTT.

DNA for the CDR3: TGTGCCAGCAGTGACTCAGGGTCTGGGGCCAACGTCCTGACTTTC. This codes for CASSDSGSGANVLTF. The V gene is TRBV6-4, the J gene TRBJ2-6, with D unresolved. The germline gives CDR1 MRHNA, CDR2 SNTAGT. Trimming took off 0 bases at V and 1 base at J, with 4 bases between the two ends. The CDR3 has 15 residues.

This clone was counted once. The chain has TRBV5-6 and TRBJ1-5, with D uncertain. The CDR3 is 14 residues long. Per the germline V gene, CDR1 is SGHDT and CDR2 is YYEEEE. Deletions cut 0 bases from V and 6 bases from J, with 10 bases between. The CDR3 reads CASSLGAGSQPQHF. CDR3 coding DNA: TGTGCCAGCAGCTTGGGGGCGGGAAGTCAGCCCCAGCATTTT.

CDR3 DNA sequence: TGTGCCAGCAGCTCGGGACAGGGGATGAGTGGCTACACCTTC. This gives the protein CASSSGQGMSGYTF. The chain recombines TRBV9 with TRBJ1-2, with 10 positions matching TRBD1. The V and J ends lost 4 bases and 7 bases, in that order; junction bases with no gene match: 7. The CDR3 runs 14 residues. The germline gives CDR1 SGDLS, CDR2 YYNGEE.

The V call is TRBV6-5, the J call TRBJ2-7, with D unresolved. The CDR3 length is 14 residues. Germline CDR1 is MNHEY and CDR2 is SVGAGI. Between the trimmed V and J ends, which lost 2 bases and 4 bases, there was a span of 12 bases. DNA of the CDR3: TGTGCCAGCAGTTACACACAACCCGGTTACGAGCAGTACTTC. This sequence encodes CASSYTQPGYEQYF.

CDR3 loop: CASSLGGNEQFF. CDR3 DNA sequence: TGTGCCAGCAGTTTAGGGGGCAATGAGCAGTTCTTC. This chain links TRBV27 with TRBJ2-1; D assignment may be TRBD1 or TRBD2 (5 bases each). Germline values: CDR1 MNHEY, CDR2 SMNVEV (reference sequence). Trimming stripped 2 bases from V and 6 bases from J, with 5 bases between. The CDR3 consists of 12 residues.

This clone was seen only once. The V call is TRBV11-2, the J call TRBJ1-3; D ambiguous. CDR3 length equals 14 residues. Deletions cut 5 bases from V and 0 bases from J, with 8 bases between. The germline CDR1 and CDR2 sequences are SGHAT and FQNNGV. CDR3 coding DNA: TGTGCCAGCAGCGAAGGGCTCTCTGGAAACACCATATATTTT. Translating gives CASSEGLSGNTIYF.

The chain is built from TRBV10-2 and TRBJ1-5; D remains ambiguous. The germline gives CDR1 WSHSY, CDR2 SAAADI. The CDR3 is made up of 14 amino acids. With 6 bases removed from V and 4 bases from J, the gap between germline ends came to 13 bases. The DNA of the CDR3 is TGCGCCAGCAGAGTCGGACGGGTAAATCAGCCCCAGCATTTT. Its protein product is CASRVGRVNQPQHF.

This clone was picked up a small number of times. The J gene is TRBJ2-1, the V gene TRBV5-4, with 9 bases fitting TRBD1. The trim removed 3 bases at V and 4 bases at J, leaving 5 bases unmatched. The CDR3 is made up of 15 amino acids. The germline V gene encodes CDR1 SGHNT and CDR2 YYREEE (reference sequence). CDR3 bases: TGTGCCAGCAGCTCCCCGACAGGGGGTTACAATGAGCAGTTCTTC. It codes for CASSSPTGGYNEQFF.

The DNA for the CDR3 is TGCGCCAGCAGCTTGTTTCCGGGCCCCAATGAGCAGTTCTTC. Protein product: CASSLFPGPNEQFF. The genes are TRBV5-1 and TRBJ2-1; D gene unclear. This CDR3 spans 14 amino acids. The germline CDR1 and CDR2 sequences are SGHRS and YFSETQ. V was pared by 1 base and J by 6 bases, with 11 bases between.

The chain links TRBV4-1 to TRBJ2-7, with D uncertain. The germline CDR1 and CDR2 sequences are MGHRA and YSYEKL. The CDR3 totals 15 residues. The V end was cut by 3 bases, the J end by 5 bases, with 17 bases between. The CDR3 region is CASSQPLGRENEQYF. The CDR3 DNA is TGCGCCAGCAGCCAGCCGTTAGGGCGAGAAAACGAGCAGTACTTC.

The CDR3 loop reads CASTRREGNYGYTF. CDR3 DNA: TGTGCCAGCACCCGTCGTGAGGGGAACTATGGCTACACCTTC. The chain couples TRBV27 to TRBJ1-2; D may be TRBD1 (5 bases). V lost 7 bases and J lost 2, with 14 bases in between. The germline V gene has CDR1 MNHEY and CDR2 SMNVEV (reference sequence). The CDR3 length is 14 residues.

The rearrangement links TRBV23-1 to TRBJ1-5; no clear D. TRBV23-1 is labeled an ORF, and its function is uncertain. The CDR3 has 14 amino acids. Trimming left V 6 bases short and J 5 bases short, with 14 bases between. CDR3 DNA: TGCGCCAGCAGGTCCCGGGCCGACTATCAGCCCCAGCATTTT. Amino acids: CASRSRADYQPQHF.

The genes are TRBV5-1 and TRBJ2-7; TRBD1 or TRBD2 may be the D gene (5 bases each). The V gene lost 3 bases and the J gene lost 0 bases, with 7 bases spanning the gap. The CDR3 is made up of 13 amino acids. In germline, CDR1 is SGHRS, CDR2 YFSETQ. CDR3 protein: CASSSGLSYEQYF. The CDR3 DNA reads TGCGCCAGCAGCTCGGGGCTCTCCTACGAGCAGTACTTC.

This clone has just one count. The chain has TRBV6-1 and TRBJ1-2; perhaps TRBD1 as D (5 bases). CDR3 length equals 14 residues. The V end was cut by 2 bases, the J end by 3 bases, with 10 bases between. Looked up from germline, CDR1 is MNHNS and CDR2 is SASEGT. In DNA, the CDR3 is TGTGCCAGCAGTGAAAGTGGGGCGGACTATGGCTACACCTTC. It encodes CASSESGADYGYTF.

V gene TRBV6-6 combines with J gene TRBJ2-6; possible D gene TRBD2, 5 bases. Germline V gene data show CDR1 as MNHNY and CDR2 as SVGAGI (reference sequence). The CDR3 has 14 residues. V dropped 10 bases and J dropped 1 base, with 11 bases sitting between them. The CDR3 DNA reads TGTGCCACCCAGCGCGGGTCTGGGGCCAACGTCCTGACTTTC. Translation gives CATQRGSGANVLTF.

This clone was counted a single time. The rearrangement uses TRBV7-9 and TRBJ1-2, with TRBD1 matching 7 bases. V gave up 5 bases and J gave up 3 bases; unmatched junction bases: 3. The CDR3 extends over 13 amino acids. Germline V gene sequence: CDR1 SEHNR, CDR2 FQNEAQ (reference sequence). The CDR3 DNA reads TGTGCCAGCAGCGCGGGACAGTACTATGGCTACACCTTC. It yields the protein CASSAGQYYGYTF.

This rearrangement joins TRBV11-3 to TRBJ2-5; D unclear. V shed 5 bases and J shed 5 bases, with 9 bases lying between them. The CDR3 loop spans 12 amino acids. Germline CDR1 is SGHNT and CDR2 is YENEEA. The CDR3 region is CASSVGSETQYF. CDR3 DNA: TGTGCCAGCAGCGTCGGCAGTGAGACCCAGTACTTC.

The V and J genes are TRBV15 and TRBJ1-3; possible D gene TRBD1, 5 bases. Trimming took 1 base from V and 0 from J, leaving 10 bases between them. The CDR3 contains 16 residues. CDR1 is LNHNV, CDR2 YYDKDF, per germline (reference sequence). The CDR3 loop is CATSRAGALSGNTIYF. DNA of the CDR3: TGTGCCACCAGCAGAGCCGGGGCCCTCTCTGGAAACACCATATATTTT.

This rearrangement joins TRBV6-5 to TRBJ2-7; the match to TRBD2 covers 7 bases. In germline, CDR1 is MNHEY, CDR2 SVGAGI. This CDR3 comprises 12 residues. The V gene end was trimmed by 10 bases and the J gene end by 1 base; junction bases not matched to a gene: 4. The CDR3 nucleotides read TGTGCCACAAGGGACTATTCCTACGAGCAGTACTTC. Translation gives CATRDYSYEQYF.

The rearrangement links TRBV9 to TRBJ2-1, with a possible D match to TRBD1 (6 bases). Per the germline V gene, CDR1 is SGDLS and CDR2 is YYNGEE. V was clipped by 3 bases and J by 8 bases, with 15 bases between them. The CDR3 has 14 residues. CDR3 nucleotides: TGTGCCAGCAGCGCCTACAGGGTGGACTATGAGCAGTTCTTC. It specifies CASSAYRVDYEQFF. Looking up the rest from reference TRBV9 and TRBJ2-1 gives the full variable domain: DSGVTQTPKHLITATGQRVTLRCSPRSGDLSVYWYQQSLDQGLQFLIQYYNGEERAKGNILERFSAQQFPDLHSELNLSSLELGDSALYFCASSAYRVDYEQFFGPGTRLTVL.

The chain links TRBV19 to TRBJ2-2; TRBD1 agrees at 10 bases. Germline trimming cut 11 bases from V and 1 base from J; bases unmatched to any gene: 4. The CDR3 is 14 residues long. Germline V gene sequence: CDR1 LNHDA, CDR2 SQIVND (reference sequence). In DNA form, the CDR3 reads TGTGCCGGGAGGGACAGGGGGAACACCGGGGAGCTGTTTTTT. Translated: CAGRDRGNTGELFF.

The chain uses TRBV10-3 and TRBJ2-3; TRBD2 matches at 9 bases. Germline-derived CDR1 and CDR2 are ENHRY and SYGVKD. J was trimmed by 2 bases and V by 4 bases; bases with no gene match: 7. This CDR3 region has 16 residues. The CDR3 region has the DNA TGTGCCATCAGTGGTCAGTTAGCGGGGGTCACAGATACGCAGTATTTT. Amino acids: CAISGQLAGVTDTQYF.